These 10 T cell receptor beta chains were sequenced from one sample in a study of cytomegalovirus exposure and HLA in healthy donors. Here immunoSEQ multiplex PCR was the method, and the copy in TCRdb shows in-frame clones only, minus some. The sample has some 110,000 clones; more than 85% are singletons. Sequenced material: PBMCs. The receptors shown here come from a man between 18 and 29 years old in good health and CMV-seropositive.

V and J are TRBV28 and TRBJ1-1; D not certain. The germline V gene has CDR1 MDHEN and CDR2 SYDVKM. The CDR3 covers 17 residues. Trimming stripped 4 bases from V and 3 bases from J, with 21 bases between. CDR3 amino acids: CASSSPAGSLGDTEAFF. CDR3 nucleotides: TGTGCCAGCAGTTCGCCAGCGGGGAGTCTTGGGGACACTGAAGCTTTCTTT.

The J gene is TRBJ2-1, the V gene TRBV29-1, with D possibly TRBD2 on 5 matching bases. V was shortened by 6 bases and J by 0 bases, with 12 bases between the two germline ends. Per the germline V gene, CDR1 is SQVTM and CDR2 is ANQGSEA. The CDR3 contains 14 residues. CDR3 in DNA: TGCAGCGTCACCCTAGCAAGCTCCTACAATGAGCAGTTCTTC. It yields the protein CSVTLASSYNEQFF.

This clone showed up just a few times. The chain links TRBV2 to TRBJ1-5; 9 nucleotides align to TRBD1. The CDR3 totals 13 residues. Germline V gene lookup returns CDR1 SNHLY and CDR2 FYNNEI. V shed 8 bases and J 7 bases; nucleotides not matched to a gene: 6. The CDR3 protein is CASGTGRDQPQHF. In DNA, the CDR3 is TGTGCCAGCGGGACAGGGAGAGACCAGCCCCAGCATTTT. Full variable domain (outside the CDR3, taken from reference TRBV2 and TRBJ1-5): EPEVTQTPSHQVTQMGQEVILRCVPISNHLYFYWYRQILGQKVEFLVSFYNNEISEKSEIFDDQFSVERPDGSNFTLKIRSTKLEDSAMYFCASGTGRDQPQHFGDGTRLSIL.

The chain recombines TRBV18 with TRBJ1-1, with 9 nucleotides matching TRBD1. Looked up from germline, CDR1 is KGHSH and CDR2 is LQKENI. This CDR3 is 13 amino acids long. The junction had 3 bases not matched to a gene; V was cut back by 0 bases and J by 10 bases. The CDR3 coding sequence is TGTGCCAGCTCACCACCACAGGGGGCCGGAGCTTTCTTT. It yields the protein CASSPPQGAGAFF. Full variable domain (rest looked up from reference TRBV18 and TRBJ1-1): NAGVMQNPRHLVRRRGQEARLRCSPMKGHSHVYWYRQLPEEGLKFMVYLQKENIIDESGMPKERFSAEFPKEGPSILRIQQVVRGDSAAYFCASSPPQGAGAFFGQGTRLTVV.

The rearrangement uses TRBV15 and TRBJ1-6; D unclear. The V gene's germline CDR1 is LNHNV and CDR2 YYDKDF (reference sequence). The CDR3 covers 14 residues. V lost 5 bases and J 7 bases, leaving 12 bases between the germline ends. The CDR3 nucleotides read TGTGCCACCAGCGGGTCCGGGAACAATTCACCCCTCCACTTT. Translating it yields CATSGSGNNSPLHF.

This chain links TRBV5-1 with TRBJ1-2; no reliable D call. The CDR3 extends over 14 amino acids. Trimming took off 0 bases at V and 5 bases at J, with 11 bases between the two ends. Germline lookup yields CDR1 SGHRS and CDR2 YFSETQ. The CDR3 region has the DNA TGCGCCAGCAGCTTGGGATCAGACTATTATGGCTACACCTTC. Amino acid sequence: CASSLGSDYYGYTF.

DNA of the CDR3: TGTGCCTGGATCCTGGGAGGGGAATGGCCCACAGGGTACGAGCAGTACTTC. It encodes CAWILGGEWPTGYEQYF. V and J are TRBV30 and TRBJ2-7, with D maybe TRBD2 (7 bases). Germline V gene sequence: CDR1 GTSNPN, CDR2 SVGIG (reference sequence). Trimming took off 4 bases at V and 4 bases at J, with 26 bases between the two ends. This CDR3 comprises 17 residues.

CDR3 nucleotides: TGTGCCAGCAGTCCGACCGGGAGGGGGACTAATGAAAAACTGTTTTTT. Translating gives CASSPTGRGTNEKLFF. The gene calls are TRBV27 and TRBJ1-4; a weak D match, TRBD1 (6 bases). Trimming stripped 5 bases from V and 2 bases from J, with 15 bases between. The CDR3 has 16 residues. From germline, CDR1 is MNHEY and CDR2 SMNVEV (reference sequence).

The J gene is TRBJ2-7, the V gene TRBV20-1; D gene ambiguous. Between the trimmed V and J ends, which lost 0 bases and 3 bases, there was a span of 3 bases. Germline CDR1 and CDR2: DFQATT and SNEGSKA (reference sequence). CDR3 length equals 11 residues. The CDR3 protein is CSARDSYEQYF. The CDR3 DNA follows: TGCAGTGCTAGAGACAGCTACGAGCAGTACTTC.

The count of this clone is one. Compared with germline, one end of the junction differs, possibly owing to a read error. The chain joins TRBV5-1 to TRBJ2-3; 9 nucleotides match TRBD1. The CDR3 has 12 amino acids. Germline V gives CDR1 SGHRS, CDR2 YFSETQ. In DNA, the CDR3 is TGCGCCAGCACCTGGGACAGGGATAAGCAGTATTTT. This codes for CASTWDRDKQYF.